The entry below gives a single T cell receptor beta chain sequence along with its context. Here immunoSEQ multiplex PCR was the method, and the copy in TCRdb shows in-frame clones only, minus some. The sample shows about 110,000 clones, about 90% of them seen only once. The data were taken from a study of siplizumab effects on memory and regulatory T cells. There are 14 residues in the CDR3. V dropped 10 bases and J dropped 2; count of bases not matched to a gene: 7. Germline CDR1 is MNHNS and CDR2 is SASEGT. The specimen was Tregs sorted from blood. The chain joins TRBV6-1 to TRBJ2-7, with 11 bases identical to TRBD1. The clonotype was recovered from a human donor in good health. Written as DNA, the CDR3 is TGTGCCATCGAGCGGGGACAGGGGGCCTACGAGCAGTACTTC. It translates to CAIERGQGAYEQYF.